Sequencing of this T cell receptor (beta chain) was carried out in a study of T cells in Graves' hyperthyroidism and ophthalmopathy (dated by TCRdb to between 2018 and 2021). About the full investigation: Peripheral blood samples were taken at the time of initial diagnosis, prior to any treatment. Prospective prediction of ophthalmopathy was tested in an independent validation cohort consisting of some 20 hyperthyroidism patients and more than 15 patients who later progressed to ophthalmopathy. The paper describes TCR Vbeta CDR3 sequencing of some 130 peripheral blood samples, made up of roughly 40 ophthalmopathy patients, approximately 73 hyperthyroidism patients and roughly 17 progressor patients. Once sampling was done, hyperthyroidism patients were given methimazole at a starting dose of 30 mg daily, whereas ophthalmopathy patients were given high-dose intravenous methylprednisolone. The study also compared thyroid tissue and blood T-cell repertoires from more than five Graves' hyperthyroidism patients. For training and testing, the approximately 92 patients in the discovery cohort were randomly divided in a 7:3 ratio. To identify TCR V-J signatures that set the groups apart, the researchers used a discovery cohort of 100 patients, made up of around 40 with Graves' ophthalmopathy and 57 with stable Graves' hyperthyroidism. Overall results and qualifications from the work: In validation, progression to ophthalmopathy was predicted by the model with nearly 71% sensitivity and 72.22% specificity, a median of approximately 6.5 months before onset. Sample size was not statistically predetermined, and blinding of investigators to group allocation was not performed. A model built on a 13 V-J signature distinguished ophthalmopathy from stable hyperthyroidism, reaching 85% to 90% sensitivity and around 81% specificity in cross-validation and 80%/75% in testing. Most expanded thyroid clonotypes (frequency above 0.001) were also detected in blood, a finding suggesting that blood repertoires may reflect thyroid immune responses.

The CDR3, from cysteine to phenylalanine, totals 13 residues. Here the CDR3 DNA is all that survives: 39 bases in frame from base 1. Sequences SQVTM (CDR1) and ANQGSEA (CDR2) are obtained from the germline V gene. Trimming at the junction amounts to 8 bases on V and 2 bases on J, and the germline ends lie 13 bases apart. Ophthalmopathy patients had moderately to severely active disease, with a Clinical Activity Score of 3 or more, a NOSPECS grade of 4 or more, and a disease duration of less than 3 months. The study excluded patients with uncontrolled infections, other autoimmune diseases, pregnancy or lactation. Diagnoses were established on the basis of clinical symptoms, serum thyroxine and TRAb, thyroid ultrasound, and orbital computed tomography. Ficoll-Paque density gradient centrifugation was used to isolate PBMCs from about 10 ml of fresh peripheral blood. Trizol reagent was used to extract total RNA, and RNA quality was then checked on an Agilent 2100 Bioanalyzer.

The sample holds many counts of this clonotype. Its antigen is still unknown. No base qualities exist here, and no much larger clone lies one base off it. TCR beta CDR3 regions were amplified from RNA transcripts. For the first round of RT-PCR on the TCR CDR3, the HTBI primer set was used together with the Qiagen OneStep RT-PCR kit. A second multiplex PCR round built the libraries, followed by size selection and purification. Libraries were sequenced paired-end with 100 bp reads on an Illumina HiSeq2000. Per the original workflow: Raw data were processed with SOAPnuke, discarding reads with adapters, uncalled bases, mean Phred below 15, or no exact constant-primer or identifier match. COPE v1.2.5 was used to merge the high-quality paired reads, and each unique nucleotide sequence was defined as a clonotype. MiTCR v1.1 was used to align clonotypes to the IMGT TRBV, TRBD and TRBJ reference segments. The analysis included only V-J combinations with a frequency above 0.0001, which together covered around 99% of the repertoires. A TCS score was defined as the ratio of F50 (clonal expansion) to E x V (chaos), with BLOSUM62-based TCRdist applied between CDR3 peptides within each V-J. Welch's t-statistics and random forest reduced some 510 V-J features to under 15, which were used in a naive Bayes classifier (R e1071). TCRdb reprocessed the public reads (quality trimming at Q25 with fastp, clone calling with MiXCR) and kept in-frame beta chains. Rows are combined by CDR3 protein, so each entry shows the most common genes and DNA. TCRdb's processing, not the authors', yielded these V and J calls. For this sample there are some 490,000 distinct CDR3 sequences; approximately 23% appear just once. Under 55% of the sample is held by the ten biggest clonotypes.

The clonotype was recovered from a woman in her 70s with Graves' ophthalmopathy. Sequencing was carried out using blood. Here the chain combines TRBV29-1 and TRBJ2-1, with the D gene not confidently named. CDR3 reads: CSSKLGAYNEQFF. The sequenced DNA: TGCAGCTCGAAGTTAGGCGCCTACAATGAGCAGTTCTTC.